The present TCR beta chain was sequenced within a study of OX40 agonist ivuxolimab in advanced cancers. Turning to the study itself: From roughly 20 to 85 years was the age range, with a mean of approximately 58 years, and 65% to 90% were male. Participants could have had prior anti-PD-1, anti-PD-L1 or anti-CTLA-4 therapy, and about 37% had some.

This table comes from immunoSEQ multiplex PCR, and its TCRdb copy is limited to in-frame clones, with some not included. Of approximately 74,000 clones listed, roughly 89% are singletons. Notes on the study in general: On average, CD8+ T cells had more expanded clones than CD4+. The antigens recognized by the expanded peripheral T cells, that is their antigen specificity, were not determined.

In the case of this clone: The antigen is undetermined.

Germline lookup yields CDR1 DFQATT and CDR2 SNEGSKA (reference sequence). V was shortened by 5 bases and J by 4 bases, with 6 bases between the two germline ends. This CDR3 comprises 11 residues. This receptor was identified in an adult with an advanced solid tumor such as melanoma, head and neck, liver or kidney cancer. The specimen comprised CD4+ or CD8+ T cells sorted from blood, sampled in a trial of the OX40 agonist ivuxolimab. This chain joins TRBV20-1 and TRBJ1-5; unclear D gene. DNA for the CDR3: TGCAGTGCTTCCCGAAATCAGCCCCAGCATTTT. Its protein product is CSASRNQPQHF.